This T cell receptor beta chain was profiled in a study of T cells in Graves' hyperthyroidism and ophthalmopathy. Study observations and caveats: From stable hyperthyroidism, ophthalmopathy was set apart by a 13 V-J model. Ophthalmopathy, as predicted by the model, came a median approximately 6.5 months after the prediction.

Each 10 ml fresh peripheral blood draw supplied the PBMCs. There are many counts of this clonotype. Its antigen is not identified. CDR3 size: 12 residues. Germline lookup yields CDR1 DFQATT and CDR2 SNEGSKA (reference sequence). Trimming removed 6 bases from V and 5 bases from J; junction bases left unmatched: 6. Amplification targeted TCR beta CDR3 regions from RNA transcripts. The HTBI primer set drove a first-round RT-PCR of the TCR CDR3. TCRdb re-derived calls from the multiplex PCR reads in MiXCR, one entry per CDR3 protein. The profile covers hundreds of thousands of distinct CDR3 sequences, with about 15% appearing a single time and around 13% taken by the ten largest.

The material sequenced was blood. The TCR originated in a woman in her 50s with Graves' ophthalmopathy. The rearrangement joins TRBV20-1 to TRBJ1-2, with 7 bases matching TRBD1. CDR3 DNA: TGCAGTGCAACCGGGACAGATTATGGCTACACCTTC. This encodes CSATGTDYGYTF.